Here is one TCR beta chain with its context. The data originate from a study of cytomegalovirus exposure and HLA in healthy donors. PCR primers comprised 60 Vbeta and 13 Jbeta primers. Repertoires were generated with immunoSEQ multiplex PCR, while TCRdb's copy carries only in-frame clones and drops some. The sample lists under 200,000 clones, less than 85% occurring once. The sample taken for sequencing was PBMCs. This TCR was sampled from a man aged 40-50 years in good health and CMV-seronegative.

The CDR3 protein is CASRARAGQYF. CDR3 nucleotide sequence: TGTGCCAGCAGGGCCCGCGCGGGGCAGTACTTC. The chain combines TRBV2 with TRBJ2-7; TRBD2 might be the D (5 bases). This CDR3 has 11 residues. Germline CDR1 reads SNHLY; CDR2 reads FYNNEI. V gave up 6 bases and J gave up 9 bases, with 12 bases separating them.